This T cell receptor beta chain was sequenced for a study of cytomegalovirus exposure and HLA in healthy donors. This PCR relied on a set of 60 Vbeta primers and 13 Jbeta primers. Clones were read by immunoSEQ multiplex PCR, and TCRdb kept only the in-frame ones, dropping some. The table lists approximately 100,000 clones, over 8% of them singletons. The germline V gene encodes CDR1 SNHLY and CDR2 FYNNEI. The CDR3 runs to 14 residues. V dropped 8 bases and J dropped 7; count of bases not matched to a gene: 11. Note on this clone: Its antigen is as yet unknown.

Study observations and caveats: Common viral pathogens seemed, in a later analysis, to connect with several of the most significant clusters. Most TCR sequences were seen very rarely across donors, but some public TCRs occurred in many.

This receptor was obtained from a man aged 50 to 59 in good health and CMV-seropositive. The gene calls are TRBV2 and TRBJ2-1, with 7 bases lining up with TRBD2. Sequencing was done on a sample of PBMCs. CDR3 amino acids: CASCLMAGVNEQFF. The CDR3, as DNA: TGTGCCAGCTGTTTGATGGCGGGAGTTAATGAGCAGTTCTTC.